The 25 T cell receptor beta chains listed next were all sequenced from one sample in a study of blood T cell repertoires in COVID-19. Profiled with immunoSEQ multiplex PCR; TCRdb holds only in-frame clones, not every one. The sample consists of 150,000 to 200,000 clones, around 90% of them appearing once. The sequenced sample was peripheral blood. The receptors were gathered from a man aged 40-50 years with active or convalescent COVID-19.

The CDR3: CASSELRQSYSNQPQHF. CDR3 nucleotides: TGTGCCAGCAGTGAATTGAGACAGTCGTATAGCAATCAGCCCCAGCATTTT. V and J are TRBV6-1 and TRBJ1-5; D is perhaps TRBD1 (5 bases). Trimming cost V 2 bases and J 0 bases, with 14 bases left between them. Germline CDR1 is MNHNS and CDR2 is SASEGT. The CDR3 totals 17 residues.

In DNA, the CDR3 is TGTGCCAGCAGCTTCAGGGGGCAATCCAACAATGAGCAGTTCTTC. Residues: CASSFRGQSNNEQFF. The chain recombines TRBV5-5 with TRBJ2-1; 8 bases align to TRBD1. The CDR3 contains 15 residues. V shed 2 bases and J 5 bases; nucleotides not matched to a gene: 6. Germline loops: CDR1 SGHKS, CDR2 YYEKEE (reference sequence).

V and J are TRBV6-5 and TRBJ1-5; 7 nucleotides match TRBD1. This CDR3 is 14 amino acids long. Unmatched junction bases numbered 10, after V lost 10 bases and J lost 4 bases. Germline V gene lookup returns CDR1 MNHEY and CDR2 SVGAGI. This CDR3 is CATKQGVANQPQHF. CDR3 sequence (DNA): TGTGCCACCAAGCAGGGGGTTGCTAATCAGCCCCAGCATTTT.

J is TRBJ2-5 and V is TRBV7-9; a weak D match, TRBD1 (5 bases). In germline, CDR1 is SEHNR, CDR2 FQNEAQ (reference sequence). There are 16 residues in the CDR3. Trimming cost V 5 bases and J 3 bases, with 19 bases left between them. The CDR3 region is CASSPRQNPGEETQYF. The CDR3, as DNA: TGTGCCAGCAGCCCCCGACAGAACCCCGGAGAAGAGACCCAGTACTTC.

The chain carries TRBV27 and TRBJ2-7; 11 bases match TRBD1. The CDR3 extends over 16 amino acids. Trimming at V came to 2 bases and at J to 1 base, leaving 4 bases not matched to a gene. Looked up from germline, CDR1 is MNHEY and CDR2 is SMNVEV (reference sequence). DNA of the CDR3: TGTGCCAGCAGTTTACCCGGGACAGGGGGATCCTACGAGCAGTACTTC. Translating it yields CASSLPGTGGSYEQYF.

The chain carries TRBV6-2 or TRBV6-3 and TRBJ2-7, with 10 bases aligning to TRBD2. CDR3 length: 18 residues. V trimming: 2 bases; J trimming: 5 bases; junction bases outside the gene matches: 15. Germline CDR1 and CDR2: MNHEY and SVGEGT. The DNA of the CDR3 is TGTGCCAGCAGTTACCGACTAGCGGGCGTCCTCTCTTCAAACGAGCAGTACTTC. Protein sequence: CASSYRLAGVLSSNEQYF.

This rearrangement joins TRBV6-5 to TRBJ2-1; D gene uncertain. V lost 7 bases and J lost 4, with 11 bases in between. This CDR3 is 13 amino acids long. Looked up from germline, CDR1 is MNHEY and CDR2 is SVGAGI. The CDR3 region is CASNPYTYNEQFF. For the CDR3, the DNA is TGTGCCAGCAATCCATACACGTACAATGAGCAGTTCTTC.

The chain links TRBV20-1 to TRBJ2-4, with no clear D. The germline CDR1 and CDR2 sequences are DFQATT and SNEGSKA (reference sequence). Trimming cost V 2 bases and J 8 bases, with 7 bases left between them. The CDR3 loop spans 11 amino acids. The CDR3 bases are TGCAGTGCTAGATCCCCGGACATTCAGTACTTC. Translated, it gives CSARSPDIQYF.

This chain connects TRBV24-1 to TRBJ2-1; D gene uncertain. The germline CDR1 and CDR2 sequences are KGHDR and SFDVKD. The CDR3 has 15 residues. V was clipped by 2 bases and J by 2 bases, with 9 bases between them. The CDR3, as DNA: TGTGCCACCAGTGATTACCGCGGCCCCTACAATGAGCAGTTCTTC. Amino acids: CATSDYRGPYNEQFF.

The chain couples TRBV2 to TRBJ1-2; D gene unclear. Germline CDR1 SNHLY, CDR2 FYNNEI. V lost 6 bases and J 10 bases, leaving 9 bases between the germline ends. The CDR3 spans 10 residues. CDR3 region: CASRELIYTF. The CDR3 DNA reads TGTGCCAGCAGAGAGCTTATCTACACCTTC.

The V and J genes are TRBV5-4 and TRBJ2-7; D unresolved. The germline V gene encodes CDR1 SGHNT and CDR2 YYREEE (reference sequence). This CDR3 is 13 amino acids long. Trimming left V 1 base short and J 2 bases short, with 7 bases between. Here the CDR3 reads CASSLTTTYEQYF. The CDR3 bases are TGTGCCAGCAGCTTGACAACGACCTACGAGCAGTACTTC. The full variable domain, completed using reference TRBV5-4 and TRBJ2-7, is ETGVTQSPTHLIKTRGQQVTLRCSSQSGHNTVSWYQQALGQGPQFIFQYYREEENGRGNFPPRFSGLQFPNYSSELNVNALELDDSALYLCASSLTTTYEQYFGPGTRLTVT.

V gene TRBV11-2 combines with J gene TRBJ2-1; 9 nucleotides agree with TRBD1. From germline, CDR1 is SGHAT and CDR2 FQNNGV. Unmatched junction bases numbered 17, after V lost 1 base and J lost 16 bases. The CDR3 contains 16 residues. CDR3 protein: CASSLGPPPGQGYIFF. The CDR3 region has the DNA TGTGCCAGCAGCTTAGGACCCCCCCCGGGACAGGGCTACATCTTCTTC.

The rearrangement joins TRBV2 to TRBJ2-1; maybe TRBD1 (5 bases). The CDR3 sequence is 14 residues long. Germline lookup yields CDR1 SNHLY and CDR2 FYNNEI. V was pared by 6 bases and J by 7 bases, with 16 bases between. CDR3 DNA: TGTGCCAGCAGAAGGTTCCAGGGCGGAAATGAGCAGTTCTTC. Amino acid sequence: CASRRFQGGNEQFF. Looking up the rest from reference TRBV2 and TRBJ2-1 gives the full variable domain: EPEVTQTPSHQVTQMGQEVILRCVPISNHLYFYWYRQILGQKVEFLVSFYNNEISEKSEIFDDQFSVERPDGSNFTLKIRSTKLEDSAMYFCASRRFQGGNEQFFGPGTRLTVL.

The genes are TRBV4-2 and TRBJ2-6; no definite D call. The ends were cut back, 2 bases at V and 1 base at J, with 6 bases in the middle. The length of the CDR3 is 15 residues. The V gene's germline CDR1 is LGHNA and CDR2 YNFKEQ. CDR3 sequence reads: CASSQPQSGANVLTF. The CDR3 nucleotides are TGTGCCAGCAGCCAACCCCAATCTGGGGCCAACGTCCTGACTTTC.

The chain links TRBV7-8 to TRBJ2-7, with D possibly being TRBD1 (5 bases). V was cut by 5 bases and J by 2 bases, with 13 bases left in between. This CDR3 region has 14 residues. The germline V gene has CDR1 SGHVS and CDR2 FQNEAQ. Written as DNA, the CDR3 is TGTGCCAGCAGCCCCCCGACAGCAACCTACGAGCAGTACTTC. Its protein product is CASSPPTATYEQYF. The full variable domain, in which reference TRBV7-8 and TRBJ2-7 provide the parts outside the CDR3, is GAGVSQSPRYKVAKRGQDVALRCDPISGHVSLFWYQQALGQGPEFLTYFQNEAQLDKSGLPSDRFFAERPEGSVSTLKIQRTQQEDSAVYLCASSPPTATYEQYFGPGTRLTVT.

The chain has TRBV2 and TRBJ1-5; a possible D gene is TRBD1 (5 bases). The CDR3 length is 13 residues. The germline V and J ends were trimmed by 6 bases and 7 bases, with 13 bases remaining between them. Germline loops: CDR1 SNHLY, CDR2 FYNNEI. In DNA, the CDR3 is TGTGCCAGCAGCGGGGGAAACCAACAGCCCCAGCATTTT. Translation gives CASSGGNQQPQHF.

The CDR3 DNA reads TGCGCCAGCAGCTTTAACTCCGGGACAGCCAAATCTGGGGCCAACGTCCTGACTTTC. Protein sequence: CASSFNSGTAKSGANVLTF. The chain joins TRBV5-1 to TRBJ2-6; 7 bases fit TRBD1. V lost 2 bases to trimming and J lost 1 base; unmatched junction nucleotides: 12. Germline V gives CDR1 SGHRS, CDR2 YFSETQ. The CDR3 has 19 amino acids.

The rearrangement uses TRBV28 and TRBJ1-6; no firm D call. The V gene lost 7 bases and the J gene lost 7 bases, with 8 bases spanning the gap. Germline V gene lookup returns CDR1 MDHEN and CDR2 SYDVKM. The CDR3 covers 12 residues. CDR3 DNA sequence: TGTGCCAGCACGAGGCCAAATTCACCCCTCCACTTT. This codes for CASTRPNSPLHF. The whole variable domain, filled in from reference TRBV28 and TRBJ1-6, reads DVKVTQSSRYLVKRTGEKVFLECVQDMDHENMFWYRQDPGLGLRLIYFSYDVKMKEKGDIPEGYSVSREKKERFSLILESASTNQTSMYLCASTRPNSPLHFGNGTRLTVT.

This chain links TRBV2 with TRBJ2-3; 12 nucleotides align to TRBD2. This CDR3 has 16 residues. After removal of 5 bases from V and 2 bases from J, the junction contained 5 bases not matched to a gene. The germline V gene has CDR1 SNHLY and CDR2 FYNNEI. The CDR3 DNA reads TGTGCCAGCAGTAAGACTAGCGGGGGAATCACAGATACGCAGTATTTT. Translating gives CASSKTSGGITDTQYF.

This rearrangement joins TRBV9 to TRBJ1-6; D not resolved. V lost 0 bases and J lost 7, with 8 bases in between. Germline values: CDR1 SGDLS, CDR2 YYNGEE. The CDR3 covers 14 residues. The CDR3: CASSVVSENSPLHF. CDR3 in DNA: TGTGCCAGCAGCGTAGTTTCGGAGAATTCACCCCTCCACTTT.

V is TRBV6-1 and J is TRBJ2-7, with a possible D match to TRBD2 (7 bases). V gave up 0 bases and J gave up 4 bases, with 10 bases separating them. Germline CDR1 reads MNHNS; CDR2 reads SASEGT. CDR3 length equals 14 residues. CDR3 bases: TGTGCCAGCAGTGAAGCCGGGGGGCTGTACGAGCAGTACTTC. Translated: CASSEAGGLYEQYF.

The chain joins TRBV7-9 to TRBJ2-3; TRBD2 matches at 7 bases. Losses at the gene ends were 4 bases for V and 0 bases for J; bases not matched to a gene: 4. Germline CDR1 and CDR2: SEHNR and FQNEAQ (reference sequence). CDR3 size: 15 residues. CDR3 DNA sequence: TGTGCCAGCAGCTCCGGGACTACCAGCACAGATACGCAGTATTTT. This gives the protein CASSSGTTSTDTQYF.

This rearrangement joins TRBV19 to TRBJ2-3, with 9 bases fitting TRBD1. The CDR3 contains 17 residues. J gave up 0 bases and V 1 base, and 5 bases lay outside the gene matches. Germline V gene sequence: CDR1 LNHDA, CDR2 SQIVND (reference sequence). In DNA, the CDR3 is TGTGCCAGTAGTATAGGGCCACAGGGGGCTAGCACAGATACGCAGTATTTT. Translated: CASSIGPQGASTDTQYF.

The gene calls are TRBV19 and TRBJ2-1, with TRBD2 identical over 7 bases. The V gene's germline CDR1 is LNHDA and CDR2 SQIVND (reference sequence). V dropped 6 bases and J dropped 10; count of bases not matched to a gene: 9. This CDR3 region has 13 residues. CDR3 amino acids: CASRKDVGGEQFF. In DNA form, the CDR3 reads TGTGCCAGTAGAAAGGACGTGGGAGGGGAGCAGTTCTTC.

The chain recombines TRBV5-4 with TRBJ1-2; 9 positions agree with TRBD1. J was trimmed by 6 bases and V by 0 bases; bases with no gene match: 9. This CDR3 region has 16 residues. From germline, CDR1 is SGHNT and CDR2 YYREEE (reference sequence). For the CDR3, the DNA is TGTGCCAGCAGCTTGGAGAGGACAGGGGCGATCGATGGCTACACCTTC. Translating gives CASSLERTGAIDGYTF.